These T cell receptor beta chains were read from a single sample in a study of cytomegalovirus exposure and HLA in healthy donors. Clones were read by immunoSEQ multiplex PCR, and TCRdb kept only the in-frame ones, dropping some. Of around 55,000 clones listed, 80% to 95% are singletons. The sequencing sample was made of PBMCs. Every receptor here comes from a man younger than 35 in good health and CMV-seronegative. The CDR3 runs from the conserved cysteine through the conserved F or W. The order of the fields is J gene, D gene, V gene, clone size, CDR3 DNA, CDR3 protein. The D gene is left open where the match is weak. Clone sizes are given selectively: once, few, many, or a class where the clone is expanded.

TRBJ1-1	.	TRBV5-5	once	TGTGCCAGCAGCCCGGGAGGTTGGGGGCTCCATGTGAACACTGAAGCTTTCTTT	CASSPGGWGLHVNTEAFF
TRBJ2-3	TRBD2	TRBV5-1	.	TGCGCCAGCAGCGGGGGGGGTACAGATACGCAGTATTTT	CASSGGGTDTQYF
TRBJ2-5	.	TRBV7-3	.	TGTGCCAGCAGCTTACCCGACAGCAAAGAGACCCAGTACTTC	CASSLPDSKETQYF
TRBJ2-1	TRBD1	TRBV10-3	.	TGTGCCTCTCAAGCCGGGACAGGGTACAATGAGCAGTTCTTC	CASQAGTGYNEQFF
TRBJ2-7	.	TRBV6-5	once	TGTGCCAGCAGGGGAAGGAGGGAGTCCTACGAGCAGTACTTC	CASRGRRESYEQYF
TRBJ2-2	.	TRBV2	.	TGTGCCAGCAGTGAAGCCCCCTACACCGGGGAGCTGTTTTTT	CASSEAPYTGELFF
TRBJ2-1	TRBD1	TRBV5-1	.	TGCGCCAGCAGCGACGGGACAGGTAACAATGAGCAGTTCTTC	CASSDGTGNNEQFF
TRBJ1-5	.	TRBV6-1	.	TGTGCCAGCAGTGAAAAAGAGGCGGGTCAGCCCCAGCATTTT	CASSEKEAGQPQHF
TRBJ2-1	TRBD2	TRBV18	.	TGTGCCAGCTCACCAGGGACTAGCGTCAATGAGCAGTTCTTC	CASSPGTSVNEQFF
TRBJ2-1	.	TRBV7-9	.	TGTGCCAGCGGCGGTGGGGCGTTCCTAAGCTCCTACAATGAGCAGTTCTTC	CASGGGAFLSSYNEQFF
TRBJ2-1	.	TRBV6-4	.	TGTGCCAGCAGTGAAGAGCTAGGGAGCAATGAGCAGTTCTTC	CASSEELGSNEQFF
TRBJ2-2	TRBD1	TRBV18	.	TGTGCCAGCTCACCAAGACAGGGGAACACCGGGGAGCTGTTTTTT	CASSPRQGNTGELFF
TRBJ1-1	.	TRBV10-3	.	TGTGCCATCAGCCCGGACATGAACACTGAAGCTTTCTTT	CAISPDMNTEAFF
TRBJ1-3	.	TRBV7-6	.	TGTGCCAGCAGCTCCTCGGGTGGAAACACCATATATTTT	CASSSSGGNTIYF
TRBJ1-1	.	TRBV6-1	.	TGTGCCAGCAGTGAATCGGGGAGGAACACTGAAGCTTTCTTT	CASSESGRNTEAFF
TRBJ2-7	TRBD1	TRBV29-1	.	TGCAGCGCTTCCGGGACAGGGTTCTACGAGCAGTACTTC	CSASGTGFYEQYF
TRBJ1-3	TRBD1	TRBV28	.	TGTGCCAGCAGTGGGGGACAGGCAATAATCTCTGGAAACACCATATATTTT	CASSGGQAIISGNTIYF
TRBJ2-5	TRBD1	TRBV5-4	.	TGTGCCAGCAGCTCACCCCGGGGACAGTTCCAAGAGACCCAGTACTTC	CASSSPRGQFQETQYF
TRBJ2-3	.	TRBV6-5	.	TGTGCCAGCAGTTACTCAACTGGAGGGGGCGGAGATACGCAGTATTTT	CASSYSTGGGGDTQYF
TRBJ1-4	.	TRBV10-1	.	TGCGCCAGCAGTGAACAGGGTAATGATGAAAAACTGTTTTTT	CASSEQGNDEKLFF
TRBJ2-7	TRBD1	TRBV5-6	once	TGTGCCAGCAGGTCGGACAGGAGATACGAGCAGTACTTC	CASRSDRRYEQYF
TRBJ2-5	.	TRBV30	.	TGTGCCTGGACTAGGGGGCGGGGTTCAGAGACCCAGTACTTC	CAWTRGRGSETQYF